This record concerns one TCR beta chain sequence. In its sample, this clone was seen once. Its binding antigen is unknown. No qualities accompany the bases; no much larger clone lies one base away. The germline V gene sets CDR1 to LGHNA and CDR2 to YSLEER. Its CDR3 holds 16 amino acids, cysteine through phenylalanine. The entry retains the CDR3 DNA only, 48 bases that are in frame from base 1. Unmatched junction bases come to 9, with V trimmed by 0 bases and J by 7 bases. This entry is derived from a study of cytomegalovirus exposure and HLA in healthy donors (dated by TCRdb to 2016 to 2017). Looking at the study overall: According to an earlier analysis of around 600 of the donors, 200 million or so T cells yielded 100 million or so unique TCR beta sequences and around 300 Gb of sequence data. Around 320 gigabases of sequencing data and tens of millions of unique TCR sequences were included in an early release covering roughly 600 HLA-typed donors. The genetic ancestry cluster associated with self-reported Caucasian donors included over 80% of the roughly 360 genotyped donors. The aim of the study was to test whether cataloging public T cell receptors could identify signatures of past pathogen exposure. The study profiled the T cell repertoires of about 640 subjects by immunosequencing and related them to cytomegalovirus serostatus. Besides the first cohort of around 700 subjects, a separate validation cohort made up of roughly 120 different subjects was used. The study combined high-throughput TCR immunosequencing, statistical association of individual TCRs with disease status, and machine learning to predict cytomegalovirus infection status. To study patterns of TCR occurrence, a later analysis re-analyzed previously published TCR beta repertoires from under 750 donors and added high-resolution HLA genotyping. The later analysis used no new phenotypic data to find candidate immune exposures, relying instead on TCR beta sequences and their occurrence across donors. An earlier analysis of more than 450 of the donors used high-throughput TCR beta sequencing to judge whether each TCR beta V gene segment behaved as functional or pseudogenic. Donor age, sex, ethnicity and CMV serostatus were collected together with the repertoire data. Genome-wide SNP genotypes for about three fifths of the roughly 670 donors were used in a later genetic analysis, which treated that subset as a discovery cohort. All discovery cohort repertoires had been generated on a single sequencing platform. Class I and class II HLA loci were covered by the typing at four-digit resolution. Typing coverage differed by locus: A, B, C, DRB1 and DQB1 were typed in about 629-640 donors, DQA1 in 500 to 550, DPA1 in around 600, and DPB1 in roughly 450. Several DR-DQ haplotypes were treated as single units for association and clustering because of strong linkage in the cohort. Among some 410 genotyped donors of the cohort, an average of 235,054 unique TCR beta nucleotide sequences were sequenced per donor, roughly 20% of them non-productive.

Library preparation employed the immunoSEQ multiplex PCR assay. For the multiplex PCR, a mixture combining 60 forward primers for TCR Vbeta segments and 13 reverse primers for TCR Jbeta segments was used. A multiplex PCR assay on genomic DNA amplified the CDR3 region of rearranged TCR beta genes. Amplified TCR beta libraries were sequenced as 87-base-pair reads on the Illumina HiSeq System. On the authors' methods: Across the 500 to 750 repertoires, a later analysis counted approximately 75 million unique TCR beta chains, roughly 11 million of which were shared by at least two donors. To remove PCR and sequencing errors, raw reads were error-corrected and collapsed into unique sequences using a nearest-neighbor algorithm that merged closely related sequences. CDR3 sequences were aligned to IMGT reference sequences to assign V, D and J gene segments. Each retained sequence needed at least a six-nucleotide match to both a V gene segment and a J gene segment. Rearrangements were classified as productive when the CDR3 lacked stop codons and remained in frame with V and J, and all other rearrangements were classified as non-productive. CDR3 was defined by IMGT convention, running from the second conserved V-encoded cysteine to the conserved J-encoded phenylalanine. The earlier analysis of about 610 of the donors excluded sequences that lacked an unambiguous match to a single V gene segment. In an earlier analysis of 587 of the donors, V segments were called functional above 56.7% productive rearrangements and were called segregating when the between-donor standard deviation exceeded 5%. A statistical classification framework was built for diagnosing cytomegalovirus status from the catalog of TCR beta chain sequences. V and J gene assignment, in a later analysis, came from comparing TCR nucleotide sequences with IMGT/GENE-DB human TR gene sequences. A later analysis assigned CDR3 sequences and most-parsimonious VDJ recombination scenarios with the TCRdist pipeline. A later analysis defined each TCR beta chain by its CDR3 amino acid sequence plus V-gene family, and excluded reads lacking a unique V-gene family. In a later analysis, approximately 590 highly shared, low-generation-probability nucleotide sequences were removed to address suspected cross-contamination and a sequencing artifact. In a later analysis, a clonal expansion index for each public chain was calculated from normalized within-repertoire ranks of inferred template counts. In a later analysis, generation probabilities were computed using a VDJ recombination model fitted to out-of-frame rearrangements, and the results were checked against IGoR. In a later analysis, TCR-TCR, TCR-HLA and TCR-CMV co-occurrence was scored with hypergeometric tests, and a repertoire-size bias correction was applied to TCR pairs. To estimate false discovery rates, a later analysis permuted the HLA or CMV assignments 20 times. In a later analysis, co-occurring TCRs were grouped using DBSCAN, and TCRdist sequence similarity was added for clustering within HLA-allele-positive subsets. Co-occurrence clustering excluded repertoires with fewer than 30,000 or more than 120,000 public chains, plus five with anomalous nucleotide sharing. The clones in this table, taken by TCRdb from immuneACCESS, are in-frame only. Not every clone is retained; where verified, under half of the shortfall comes from an unresolved V gene, and the cause of the rest is unknown. The V and J calls and clone size were taken over from that table, and D and trimming were inferred from the DNA. Recorded for this sample are approximately 200,000 clones; about 83% of them occurred a single time. 1% to 1.5% of the sample belongs to the ten largest clones.

The cohort consisted of 666 healthy bone marrow donors. At the time of sampling, every cohort member was nominally healthy, though immune exposures that went unrecorded were likely present. CMV serostatus was positive for 289 and negative for about 50% of the roughly 700 cohort members, and was not recorded for this donor. Each donor provided a peripheral blood sample, and peripheral blood mononuclear cells were used for TCR beta sequencing. The Qiagen DNeasy Blood Extraction Kit was used to extract genomic DNA from the blood cell samples. Overall study results and their limits: Some IMGT-functional V segments, including TRBV6-2 and TRBV6-3, could not be distinguished by the 87-base-pair reads and were therefore excluded. According to a later analysis, most CMV-associated TCR beta chains appeared to be HLA-restricted, and the HLA associations seemed to be driven largely by CMV exposure. A further reported finding was that TCR beta sequences accurately predicted the HLA-A and HLA-B alleles for most subjects in the first cohort. Correlated functional status among segregating V segments might reflect linkage disequilibrium, but an unknown experimental factor could not be ruled out. An earlier analysis of around 600 of the donors showed that most TCR beta V segments appeared in productive rearrangements either about 87% or about 30% of the time, which broadly matched IMGT annotations. According to the authors, the approach could potentially be generalized to other disease states and immunological phenotypes. A group of highly shared sequence variants was considered likely to be a technical artifact of the sequencing pipeline. In a later analysis, about 17,000 TCR beta sequences were associated with specific HLA alleles at a false discovery rate of 0.05. In the study, some 160 TCR beta chains were listed as associated with cytomegalovirus. According to a later analysis, parvovirus B19, influenza, CMV and Epstein-Barr virus appeared linked to several top co-occurrence clusters. According to a later genetic analysis, donors in an Asian-associated ancestry cluster had fewer N-insertions in productive TCRs than the approximately 650-donor mean. When HLA alleles, especially DR and DQ, strongly co-occurred, TCR associations were difficult to assign to individual alleles. The cohort was sequenced for TCR beta chains only, and without alpha or paired-chain data the features that could be detected were limited. Cytomegalovirus status was reported to be diagnosed by the classifier with high specificity and sensitivity in both the original and validation cohorts. In a later genetic analysis, a missense DCLRE1C variant was associated with V-gene and J-gene trimming of TCR beta chains, and the association was replicated in an independent cohort. Immune exposure information for the cohort was limited to CMV serostatus. Most TCR sequences were seen in very few donors, while some public TCRs were found in many individuals. Because some donors lacked HLA typing at each locus, the association tests relied only on the typed subset. According to a later analysis, TCR association rates differed among HLA loci, with DRB1 alleles showing the most associated TCRs and HLA-C alleles showing the fewest. Roughly uniform sequencing depth across donors was assumed in presence/absence analyses, although this assumption may not hold. Approximately 18 rarely observed V segments, including chromosome 9 orphons, were excluded from the earlier analysis of a few hundred of the donors because counts were too low. In a later analysis, HLA-associated TCR beta chains were found to be more clonally expanded and to have lower generation probabilities than equally common non-associated chains. In vitro tests confirmed that three of the cytomegalovirus-associated TCR beta chains recognize cytomegalovirus antigens.

The sequenced material came from PBMCs. The chain links TRBV4-3 with TRBJ2-5; TRBD2 fits 9 bases in the junction. This sequence originates from a human donor in good health. The DNA reads TGCGCCAGCAGCCAAGACCGCGGGAGGGGGAGAGGGACCCAGTACTTC. Its product reads: CASSQDRGRGRGTQYF.